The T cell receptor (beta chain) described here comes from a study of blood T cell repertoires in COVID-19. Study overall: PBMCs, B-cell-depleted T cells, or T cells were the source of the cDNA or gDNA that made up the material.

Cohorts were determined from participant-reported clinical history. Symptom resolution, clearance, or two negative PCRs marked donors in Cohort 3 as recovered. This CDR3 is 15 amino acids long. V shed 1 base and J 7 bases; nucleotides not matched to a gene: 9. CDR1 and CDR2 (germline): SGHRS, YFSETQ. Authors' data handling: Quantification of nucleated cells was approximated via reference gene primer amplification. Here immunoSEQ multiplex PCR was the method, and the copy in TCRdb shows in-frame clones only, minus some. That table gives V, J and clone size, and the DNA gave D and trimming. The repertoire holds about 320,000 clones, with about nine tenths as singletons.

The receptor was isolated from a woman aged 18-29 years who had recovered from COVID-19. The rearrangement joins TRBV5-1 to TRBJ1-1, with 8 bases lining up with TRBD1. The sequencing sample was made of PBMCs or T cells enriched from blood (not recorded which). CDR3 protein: CASSLIPGQGGEAFF. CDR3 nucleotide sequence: TGCGCCAGCAGCTTGATACCCGGACAGGGCGGTGAAGCTTTCTTT.